These T cell receptor beta chains were read from a single sample in a study of blood T cell repertoires in COVID-19. TCRdb's table, derived via immunoSEQ multiplex PCR, lists solely in-frame clones and lacks some. The sample has under 200,000 clones, more than 70% seen once. Sequencing was done on a sample of peripheral blood. These receptors were obtained from a man between 40 and 49 years old with active or convalescent COVID-19. Both conserved end residues are part of each CDR3. D genes are given only for firm matches. Size tells how often a clone was seen (once, few, many) or the class of an expanded clone, and some rows leave it out.

V gene: TRBV12-3/TRBV12-4; D gene: .; J gene: TRBJ1-1; clone size: few; CDR3 DNA: TGTGCCAGCAGGACTGCCGGGACTCTAGGAGCTTTCTTT; CDR3 protein: CASRTAGTLGAFF
V gene: TRBV9; D gene: .; J gene: TRBJ1-1; clone size: .; CDR3 DNA: TGTGCCAGCAGCGTAGGGGGCAGGGCGAACACTGAAGCTTTCTTT; CDR3 protein: CASSVGGRANTEAFF
V gene: TRBV2; D gene: .; J gene: TRBJ2-5; clone size: .; CDR3 DNA: TGTGCCAGCAGACCAGGGTCACAAGAGACCCAGTACTTC; CDR3 protein: CASRPGSQETQYF
V gene: TRBV6-5; D gene: .; J gene: TRBJ1-2; clone size: few; CDR3 DNA: TGTGCCAACCCTCCTGGGCCCTATGGCTACACCTTC; CDR3 protein: CANPPGPYGYTF
V gene: TRBV5-4; D gene: .; J gene: TRBJ1-4; clone size: .; CDR3 DNA: TGTGCCAGCAGCCCGAGCCTTGGGCAGAGTAATGAAAAACTGTTTTTT; CDR3 protein: CASSPSLGQSNEKLFF
V gene: TRBV13; D gene: .; J gene: TRBJ1-2; clone size: .; CDR3 DNA: TGTGCCAGCAGCTCCCCAGGGTATGGCTACACCTTC; CDR3 protein: CASSSPGYGYTF
V gene: TRBV23-1; D gene: TRBD2; J gene: TRBJ2-7; clone size: once; CDR3 DNA: TGCGCCAGCAGCCCCCGGGGGGAAAGCTCCTACGAGCAGTACTTC; CDR3 protein: CASSPRGESSYEQYF
V gene: TRBV9; D gene: .; J gene: TRBJ1-4; clone size: .; CDR3 DNA: TGTGCCAGCAGCGCGGTTGGGGAGGGATTGGAAAAACTGTTTTTT; CDR3 protein: CASSAVGEGLEKLFF
V gene: TRBV2; D gene: .; J gene: TRBJ2-1; clone size: .; CDR3 DNA: TGTGCCAGCTCGAGCCGCCAGGGTTACAATGAGCAGTTCTTC; CDR3 protein: CASSSRQGYNEQFF
V gene: TRBV12-3/TRBV12-4; D gene: .; J gene: TRBJ1-4; clone size: few; CDR3 DNA: TGTGCCAGCAGTCTATTGGTGGGCGAAAAACTGTTTTTT; CDR3 protein: CASSLLVGEKLFF
V gene: TRBV5-6; D gene: TRBD2; J gene: TRBJ2-3; clone size: .; CDR3 DNA: TGTGCCAGCAGCGTTAGCGGGGGGGACTCAGATACGCAGTATTTT; CDR3 protein: CASSVSGGDSDTQYF
V gene: TRBV27; D gene: .; J gene: TRBJ1-4; clone size: .; CDR3 DNA: TGTGCCAGCAGTTCGGGCAGGGGAAAAGAAAAACTGTTTTTT; CDR3 protein: CASSSGRGKEKLFF
V gene: TRBV24-1; D gene: .; J gene: TRBJ2-1; clone size: .; CDR3 DNA: TGTGCCACCAGTGATTCAGGGGCTTATGGACGGAAGTTCTTC; CDR3 protein: CATSDSGAYGRKFF
V gene: TRBV11-3; D gene: .; J gene: TRBJ1-1; clone size: .; CDR3 DNA: TGTGCCAGCAGCAACATGCCCGGGTCTGAAGCTTTCTTT; CDR3 protein: CASSNMPGSEAFF
V gene: TRBV5-1; D gene: .; J gene: TRBJ1-2; clone size: .; CDR3 DNA: TGCGCCAGCAGCTTGGGAGGGGAGGGCGATGGCTACACCTTC; CDR3 protein: CASSLGGEGDGYTF
V gene: TRBV11-2; D gene: TRBD2; J gene: TRBJ2-3; clone size: once; CDR3 DNA: TGTGCCAGCAGCTTAAGCGGGGTGATCACAGATACGCAGTATTTT; CDR3 protein: CASSLSGVITDTQYF
V gene: TRBV21-1; D gene: .; J gene: TRBJ1-2; clone size: .; CDR3 DNA: TGTGCCAGCATTCTGAGGGCCATCGGCTACACCTTC; CDR3 protein: CASILRAIGYTF
V gene: TRBV14; D gene: .; J gene: TRBJ2-7; clone size: .; CDR3 DNA: TGTGCCAGCAGCCAACTTTCTGGTGGACAAACCTACGAGCAGTACTTC; CDR3 protein: CASSQLSGGQTYEQYF
V gene: TRBV29-1; D gene: .; J gene: TRBJ2-5; clone size: .; CDR3 DNA: TGCAGCGTTTCAGGGAAAGGGCCGGGAGAGACCCAGTACTTC; CDR3 protein: CSVSGKGPGETQYF
V gene: TRBV5-1; D gene: TRBD1; J gene: TRBJ1-1; clone size: .; CDR3 DNA: TGCGCCAGCAGCGTCGGGACAGGGAACGGGGCTTTCTTT; CDR3 protein: CASSVGTGNGAFF
V gene: TRBV6-2/TRBV6-3; D gene: TRBD1; J gene: TRBJ2-1; clone size: .; CDR3 DNA: TGTGCCAGCAGTTCCGGACAGGGTGATGTCTATGAGCAGTTCTTC; CDR3 protein: CASSSGQGDVYEQFF
V gene: TRBV5-4; D gene: .; J gene: TRBJ1-2; clone size: .; CDR3 DNA: TGTGCCAGCAGCGACCCGGACAGCTATGGCTACACCTTC; CDR3 protein: CASSDPDSYGYTF
V gene: TRBV14; D gene: .; J gene: TRBJ2-7; clone size: .; CDR3 DNA: TGTGCCAGCAGCCAAGACCCGCGCGCCTACGAGCAGTACTTC; CDR3 protein: CASSQDPRAYEQYF
V gene: TRBV28; D gene: TRBD1; J gene: TRBJ2-5; clone size: .; CDR3 DNA: TGTGCCAGCAGCTTAGAACCGGGACAGGGGGCAATGTGGGAGACCCAGTACTTC; CDR3 protein: CASSLEPGQGAMWETQYF
V gene: TRBV10-3; D gene: .; J gene: TRBJ1-5; clone size: once; CDR3 DNA: TGTGCCATCAGTGATAACAATCAGCCCCAGCATTTT; CDR3 protein: CAISDNNQPQHF